The 6 T cell receptor beta chains below all came from one sample that was sequenced in a study of blood T cell repertoires in COVID-19 (dated by TCRdb to the early 2020s). The protocol used for the library was the immunoSEQ multiplex PCR assay. TCRdb re-hosts the immuneACCESS table, in-frame sequences only. Its copies lack some clones; in the studies checked, an unresolved V gene accounts for under half of them, and the cause for the rest is not known. This sample holds more than 80,000 clones; over 80% were observed only once. The top ten clones comprise approximately 34% of the sample. What was sequenced was peripheral blood. The receptors originated from a woman of 80 years or more with active or convalescent COVID-19.

This clone was detected a few times. This chain connects TRBV21-1 to TRBJ1-3. TRBV21-1 is a recognized pseudogene. The CDR3 consists of 18 residues. The CDR3 region has the DNA TGTGCCAGCAGCGAAAAAAAGAGCGAAGCGAACTCTGGAAACACCATATATTTT. It codes for CASSEKKSEANSGNTIYF.

V is TRBV9 and J is TRBJ2-1; TRBD2 aligns across 9 bases. This CDR3 contains 16 residues. V was clipped by 0 bases and J by 7 bases; unmatched bases: 8. Germline V gene data show CDR1 as SGDLS and CDR2 as YYNGEE. CDR3: CASSVGASGNGNEQFF. CDR3 DNA: TGTGCCAGCAGCGTAGGGGCTAGCGGGAACGGTAATGAGCAGTTCTTC.

The genes are TRBV7-3 and TRBJ2-2, with TRBD2 identical over 8 bases. Per the germline V gene, CDR1 is SGHTA and CDR2 is FQGTGA. This CDR3 is built from 15 residues. The V segment lost 3 bases and the J segment 4 bases; nucleotides outside the gene matches: 4. This chain's CDR3 is CASSFTGGLTGELFF. In DNA, the CDR3 is TGTGCCAGCAGCTTTACGGGGGGGCTCACCGGGGAGCTGTTTTTT.

The gene calls are TRBV3-1 (or the pseudogene TRBV3-2) and TRBJ2-2; D not certain. The V end was cut by 4 bases, the J end by 9 bases, with 12 bases between. The CDR3 contains 13 residues. CDR1 LGHDT and CDR2 YNNKEL come from the germline V gene (reference sequence). CDR3 residues: CASSLTLGRELFF. The DNA for the CDR3 is TGTGCCAGCAGCCTCACCCTTGGCCGGGAGCTGTTTTTT.

V gene TRBV10-2 combines with J gene TRBJ1-1; D perhaps matches TRBD1 (6 bases). Germline V CDR1 and CDR2: WSHSY, SAAADI. This CDR3 has 15 amino acids. Trimming took off 5 bases at V and 1 base at J, with 14 bases between the two ends. CDR3 in amino acids: CASSTLRTANTEAFF. For the CDR3, the DNA is TGCGCCAGCAGTACCCTGCGGACAGCGAACACTGAAGCTTTCTTT.

The chain's CDR3 is CASRPTGEVGYTF. DNA of the CDR3: TGTGCCAGCAGACCGACAGGGGAAGTTGGCTACACCTTC. This chain uses TRBV6-1 with TRBJ1-2, with 8 bases identical to TRBD1. Germline CDR1 and CDR2: MNHNS and SASEGT. After removal of 6 bases from V and 7 bases from J, the junction contained 7 bases not matched to a gene. The CDR3 extends over 13 amino acids.